The 14 T cell receptor beta chains reported below all come from one sample, sequenced in a study. TCRdb ran MiXCR on the RT-PCR reads and lists one entry per CDR3 protein. Among about 700,000 distinct CDR3 sequences, 13% to 15% were seen once, and the ten largest hold 3.6%. Sequencing input: memory CD4+ T cells from blood. The source is a female donor in good health, serving as a healthy control.

In this sample, this clonotype turned up a few times. The chain combines TRBV20-1 with TRBJ2-7, with a weak D call TRBD2 (6 bases). Looked up from germline, CDR1 is DFQATT and CDR2 is SNEGSKA (reference sequence). CDR3 length: 17 amino acids. Between the trimmed V and J ends, which lost 6 bases and 5 bases, there was a span of 29 bases. CDR3 amino acids: CSATPVPDSQAGHEQYF. In DNA, the CDR3 is TGCAGTGCCACACCCGTTCCGGACTCCCAAGCGGGCCACGAGCAGTACTTC.

This clonotype was recorded a few times. The rearrangement joins TRBV5-6 to TRBJ2-7; D remains unclear. This CDR3 contains 14 residues. Deletions cut 0 bases from V and 0 bases from J, with 7 bases between. Looked up from germline, CDR1 is SGHDT and CDR2 is YYEEEE. CDR3 sequence: CASSLDRTSYEQYF. In DNA form, the CDR3 reads TGTGCCAGCAGCTTGGACCGGACCTCCTACGAGCAGTACTTC. The whole variable domain, filled in from reference TRBV5-6 and TRBJ2-7, reads DAGVTQSPTHLIKTRGQQVTLRCSPKSGHDTVSWYQQALGQGPQFIFQYYEEEERQRGNFPDRFSGHQFPNYSSELNVNALLLGDSALYLCASSLDRTSYEQYFGPGTRLTVT.

This clonotype was detected ten times or more. J is TRBJ2-1 and V is TRBV4-3; no clear D. The germline V and J ends were trimmed by 4 bases and 5 bases, with 9 bases remaining between them. Germline V gene data show CDR1 as LGHNA and CDR2 as YSLEER. This CDR3 comprises 13 residues. CDR3 in DNA: TGCGCCAGCAGCCGAACAGTTCACAATGAGCAGTTCTTC. Encoded protein: CASSRTVHNEQFF.

V usage is TRBV7-3 and J usage is TRBJ1-1; TRBD1 aligns across 12 bases. Germline values: CDR1 SGHTA, CDR2 FQGTGA. The trim removed 5 bases at V and 2 bases at J, leaving 6 bases unmatched. The CDR3 runs 16 residues. Here the CDR3 DNA reads TGTGCCAGCAGCCCGGGACAGGGGGCGGGAAACACTGAAGCTTTCTTT. This encodes CASSPGQGAGNTEAFF.

This clonotype is termed medium-sized. The V gene is TRBV29-1, the J gene TRBJ2-2; D unresolved. CDR3 size: 11 residues. Trimming took off 4 bases at V and 7 bases at J, with 7 bases between the two ends. Germline CDR1 SQVTM, CDR2 ANQGSEA. CDR3 protein: CSVVRGGELFF. CDR3 sequence (DNA): TGCAGCGTTGTTAGAGGCGGGGAGCTGTTTTTT.

A few counts support this clonotype. V gene TRBV7-9 combines with J gene TRBJ2-1; TRBD2 matches at 7 bases. The CDR3 is made up of 21 amino acids. Trimming removed 1 base from V and 4 bases from J; junction bases left unmatched: 22. From germline, CDR1 is SEHNR and CDR2 FQNEAQ (reference sequence). The CDR3 DNA follows: TGTGCCAGCAGCTTAGGGTTTACGGTGCGCGTCCCTAGCGGTCGGTACAATGAGCAGTTCTTC. Protein: CASSLGFTVRVPSGRYNEQFF.

This clonotype was seen a few times. The genes are TRBV7-2 and TRBJ2-7, with 13 bases fitting TRBD2. The CDR3 runs to 15 residues. V lost 4 bases, J lost 6 bases, and 6 bases stayed unmatched. In germline, CDR1 is SGHTA, CDR2 FQGNSA. CDR3 region: CASSWTSGRVSEQYF. CDR3 in DNA: TGTGCCAGCAGCTGGACTAGCGGGAGAGTGAGCGAGCAGTACTTC.

This clonotype was found a few times. The rearrangement joins TRBV7-3 to TRBJ2-6; D is unclear. In germline, CDR1 is SGHTA, CDR2 FQGTGA. There are 15 residues in the CDR3. V lost 5 bases and J 3 bases, leaving 11 bases between the germline ends. This CDR3 is CASSQSRIGANVLTF. DNA for the CDR3: TGTGCCAGCAGCCAGTCCCGAATTGGGGCCAACGTCCTGACTTTC.

The chain carries TRBV27 and TRBJ2-7; D remains unclear. In germline, CDR1 is MNHEY, CDR2 SMNVEV (reference sequence). Between the trimmed V and J ends, which lost 0 bases and 0 bases, there was a span of 6 bases. The CDR3 extends over 14 amino acids. The CDR3 region has the DNA TGTGCCAGCAGTTTATCGGGTTACTCCTACGAGCAGTACTTC. Its protein product is CASSLSGYSYEQYF.

This clonotype has ten or more counts. The genes are TRBV20-1 and TRBJ1-1; weak D call: TRBD1 (5 bases). The V gene lost 3 bases and the J gene lost 4 bases, with 9 bases spanning the gap. Germline loops: CDR1 DFQATT, CDR2 SNEGSKA (reference sequence). The CDR3 is made up of 12 amino acids. CDR3 amino acids: CSASRGGTEAFF. CDR3 bases: TGCAGTGCTAGTAGGGGCGGCACTGAAGCTTTCTTT.

This clonotype came up once. This chain connects TRBV6-2 or TRBV6-3 to TRBJ2-1; weak D call: TRBD1 (6 bases). The CDR3 is 14 residues long. V was cut by 7 bases and J by 1 base, with 11 bases left in between. Germline V lookup: CDR1 MNHEY, CDR2 SVGEGT. The CDR3 nucleotides read TGTGCCAGCATAGGGGGTTATTCCTACAATGAGCAGTTCTTC. Its translation: CASIGGYSYNEQFF.

The chain is built from TRBV5-6 and TRBJ2-3; D is possibly TRBD2 (6 bases). There are 15 residues in the CDR3. Germline CDR1 SGHDT, CDR2 YYEEEE. V lost 2 bases to trimming and J lost 4 bases, with 14 bases between them. The CDR3 sequence is CASSFFRGSPDTQYF. The CDR3 DNA reads TGTGCCAGCAGCTTCTTTCGGGGGAGCCCAGATACGCAGTATTTT.

This clonotype appeared a few times. J is TRBJ2-5 and V is TRBV5-1, with D possibly TRBD1 on 6 matching bases. The ends were cut back, 4 bases at V and 1 base at J, with 14 bases in the middle. The CDR3 runs 15 residues. Germline CDR1 is SGHRS and CDR2 is YFSETQ. The CDR3 DNA reads as TGCGCCAGCAGCCCCGGGACAATGGGCCAAGAGACCCAGTACTTC. Translated, it gives CASSPGTMGQETQYF. Using reference TRBV5-1 and TRBJ2-5 for the parts outside the CDR3, the full variable domain is KAGVTQTPRYLIKTRGQQVTLSCSPISGHRSVSWYQQTPGQGLQFLFEYFSETQRNKGNFPGRFSGRQFSNSRSEMNVSTLELGDSALYLCASSPGTMGQETQYFGPGTRLLVL.

This clonotype appeared a few times. V is TRBV20-1 and J is TRBJ1-5; D call uncertain. CDR1 and CDR2 from the germline V gene are DFQATT and SNEGSKA (reference sequence). The CDR3 loop spans 13 amino acids. V was trimmed by 6 bases and J by 0 bases, leaving 9 bases between them. Here the CDR3 reads CSARFDSNQPQHF. CDR3 DNA sequence: TGCAGTGCGCGATTCGATAGCAATCAGCCCCAGCATTTT.